The rows below give T cell receptor beta chains drawn from one sample of a study of blood T cell repertoires in COVID-19. Repertoires were generated with immunoSEQ multiplex PCR, while TCRdb's copy carries only in-frame clones and drops some. This sample has about 270,000 clones, with about 86% found just once. Material for sequencing was peripheral blood. The receptors were sampled from a man older than 75 with acute or convalescent COVID-19. Each CDR3 is given with its conserved first and last residue. A D gene is named only where the DNA matches it firmly. A clone size is listed for some rows: how often the clone was seen (once, few, many), or a class if it is expanded.

j_gene | v_gene | d_gene | len | abundance | CDR3nt | CDR3aa
TRBJ2-1 | TRBV7-2 | TRBD2 | 14 | . | TGTGCCAGCAGCTTTAGCGGGAGAGACAATGAGCAGTTCTTC | CASSFSGRDNEQFF
TRBJ1-2 | TRBV30 | TRBD1 | 15 | . | TGTGCCTGGAGTGTAATAAGTCAGGGGGCGGGTGGCTACACCTTC | CAWSVISQGAGGYTF
TRBJ2-5 | TRBV29-1 | TRBD2 | 15 | . | TGCAGCGTTGAAGGGGCTAGCGGAAACCAAGAGACCCAGTACTTC | CSVEGASGNQETQYF
TRBJ1-2 | TRBV27 | . | 13 | . | TGTGCCAGCAGTTTGGCAGTTAACTATGGCTACACCTTC | CASSLAVNYGYTF
TRBJ2-3 | TRBV5-1 | TRBD1 | 16 | . | TGCGCCAGCAGCTCTTCCGGGACAGAGAGCACAGATACGCAGTATTTT | CASSSSGTESTDTQYF
TRBJ2-7 | TRBV27 | TRBD2 | 17 | . | TGTGCCAGCAGTTCCCTTTTTGGAGCGGGAGGGTCCTACGAGCAGTACTTC | CASSSLFGAGGSYEQYF
TRBJ2-5 | TRBV11-2 | TRBD1 | 17 | . | TGTGCCAGCAGCTTAATGGGCGGGACAGGGAAGGGAGAGACCCAGTACTTC | CASSLMGGTGKGETQYF
TRBJ2-5 | TRBV12-3/TRBV12-4 | TRBD2 | 13 | . | TGTGCCAGCGGAATCGGGACTAAAGAGACCCAGTACTTC | CASGIGTKETQYF
TRBJ2-2 | TRBV10-3 | . | 16 | . | TGTGCCATCAGTGAGCTTGGCAGAAGGAACACCGGGGAGCTGTTTTTT | CAISELGRRNTGELFF
TRBJ2-7 | TRBV7-9 | . | 14 | once | TGTGCCAGCAGCTTAGTCGGGCCCCCGGGGGAGCAGTACTTC | CASSLVGPPGEQYF
TRBJ1-2 | TRBV7-9 | . | 15 | . | TGTGCCAGCAGCTTGATGAGGGCCTCTAACTATGGCTACACCTTC | CASSLMRASNYGYTF
TRBJ2-1 | TRBV28 | TRBD2 | 16 | once | TGTGCCAGCAGTGGGACCGGGACTAGCCGCAACAATGAGCAGTTCTTC | CASSGTGTSRNNEQFF
TRBJ2-3 | TRBV7-2 | . | 15 | . | TGTGCCAGCAGCTACCAGGGGCATAGCACAGATACGCAGTATTTT | CASSYQGHSTDTQYF
TRBJ2-3 | TRBV5-1 | . | 15 | . | TGCGCCAGCAGCTTGCAGACAGTAAGCACAGATACGCAGTATTTT | CASSLQTVSTDTQYF
TRBJ2-2 | TRBV28 | . | 15 | . | TGTGCCAGCAGTTTATTCCGGGCGAACACCGGGGAGCTGTTTTTT | CASSLFRANTGELFF
TRBJ1-2 | TRBV5-1 | TRBD1 | 14 | . | TGCGCCAGCAGCTCGACAGGGGGCGCATCTGGCTACACCTTC | CASSSTGGASGYTF
TRBJ1-5 | TRBV6-5 | . | 14 | once | TGTGCCAGCAGTTACAGATCGGGGAATCAGCCCCAGCATTTT | CASSYRSGNQPQHF
TRBJ1-1 | TRBV9 | . | 16 | . | TGTGCCAGCAGCAGGAACCCGGGGGAAAGGTTCACTGAAGCTTTCTTT | CASSRNPGERFTEAFF
TRBJ2-3 | TRBV27 | TRBD1 | 15 | . | TGTGCCAGCAGTTTCACCGGGACAGGGTCCGATACGCAGTATTTT | CASSFTGTGSDTQYF
TRBJ2-5 | TRBV7-2 | TRBD2 | 16 | . | TGTGCCAGCAGCTTAAGCACTAGCGGGGGGCAAGAGACCCAGTACTTC | CASSLSTSGGQETQYF
TRBJ1-1 | TRBV27 | . | 13 | . | TGTGCCAGCCGCACGACACCGAACACTGAAGCTTTCTTT | CASRTTPNTEAFF
TRBJ2-1 | TRBV10-3 | TRBD2 | 17 | . | TGTGCCATCAGTGCAGCGGGACGAGTAGCGGGAGGGCCGGAGCAGTTCTTC | CAISAAGRVAGGPEQFF
TRBJ1-1 | TRBV28 | . | 14 | . | TGTGCCAGCAGCCCCGGACTGCTGAACACTGAAGCTTTCTTT | CASSPGLLNTEAFF
TRBJ2-7 | TRBV7-6 | TRBD2 | 15 | . | TGTGCCAGCAGCCACCGGGACGCGGGGGTCTACGAGCAGTACTTC | CASSHRDAGVYEQYF
TRBJ2-2 | TRBV11-2 | . | 14 | . | TGTGCCAGCAGCTTAACAGGGAACACCGGGGAGCTGTTTTTT | CASSLTGNTGELFF
TRBJ2-7 | TRBV5-8 | TRBD2 | 14 | . | TGTGCCAGCAGCCTGGGTCTAGCGGGGGATTATGAGTACTTC | CASSLGLAGDYEYF
TRBJ2-5 | TRBV30 | . | 12 | . | TGTGCCTGGAGTGTAGTCGAGGAGACCCAGTACTTC | CAWSVVEETQYF
TRBJ1-4 | TRBV28 | . | 13 | . | TGTGCCAGCAGAGATGGGGGGGCAGGAAAACTGTTTTTT | CASRDGGAGKLFF
TRBJ2-5 | TRBV5-8 | . | 16 | . | TGTGCCAGGGACCTCCAGGGGTCTAGCAGTTTGGAGACCCAGTACTTC | CARDLQGSSSLETQYF
TRBJ2-3 | TRBV5-1 | TRBD2 | 15 | once | TGCGCCAGCAGCACTAGCGGGCTTAGCACAGATACGCAGTATTTT | CASSTSGLSTDTQYF
TRBJ1-3 | TRBV5-6 | TRBD1 | 16 | . | TGTGCCAGCAGCTTGGACGGACAGGCACCTGGAAACACCATATATTTT | CASSLDGQAPGNTIYF